The clone carrying this T cell receptor beta chain occurred many times. The target antigen is unknown. The data belong to a study of T cells in Graves' hyperthyroidism and ophthalmopathy. Template material for amplifying TCR beta CDR3 regions consisted of RNA transcripts. HTBI primers were employed in a first-round RT-PCR of the TCR CDR3. TCRdb called the multiplex PCR reads again in MiXCR, with one record for every CDR3 protein. The data contain more than 650,000 distinct CDR3 sequences, roughly 15% of them singletons. Germline CDR1 SNHLY, CDR2 FYNNEI. The CDR3 runs 16 residues. Germline trimming cut 2 bases from V and 2 bases from J; bases unmatched to any gene: 2. A lack of ophthalmopathy progression within 18 months defined stable Graves' hyperthyroidism. Patients aged 18 to 65 with hyperthyroidism were newly diagnosed, with duration under 2 months. Whole-study findings and limits: Blood samples included most of the expanded thyroid clonotypes exceeding 0.001.

Sequencing used blood. The chain employs TRBV2 and TRBJ2-1; 11 nucleotides line up with TRBD2. This clonotype was sampled from a young woman with Graves' hyperthyroidism. The DNA for the CDR3 is TGTGCCAGCAGTGAAACGGGACTAGCGGCCTACAATGAGCAGTTCTTC. Encoded protein: CASSETGLAAYNEQFF.